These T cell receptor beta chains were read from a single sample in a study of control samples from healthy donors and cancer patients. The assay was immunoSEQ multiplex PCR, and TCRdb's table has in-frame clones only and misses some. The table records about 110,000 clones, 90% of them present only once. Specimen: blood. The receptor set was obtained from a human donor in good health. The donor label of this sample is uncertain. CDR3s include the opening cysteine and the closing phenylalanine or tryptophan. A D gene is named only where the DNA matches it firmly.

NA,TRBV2,CASNGDGLPMNTEAFF
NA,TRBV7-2,CASSLGGVRSYEQYF
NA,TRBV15,CATSRDQDTQYF
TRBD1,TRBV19,CASSPSPGQGIPFPSYEQYF
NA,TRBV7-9,CASSLRTDYGYTF
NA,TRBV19,CASSPQGFYGYTF
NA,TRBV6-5,CATRKGNTIYF
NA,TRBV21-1,CASSPTEQPQHF
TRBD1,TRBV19,CASSIRQGAREKLFF
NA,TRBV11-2,CASSLDGLVNTEAFF
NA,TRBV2,CASSEEGNNSPLHF
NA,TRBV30,CAWGELSSYNEQFF
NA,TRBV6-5,CASSYLKTRGNTEAFF
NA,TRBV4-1,CASSQDHGGGELFF
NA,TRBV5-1,CASSLGRSMDEQFF
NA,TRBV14,CASSQDRIGTYTF
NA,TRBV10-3,CATGAHQTGELFF
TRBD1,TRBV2,CANRGTDNQPQHF
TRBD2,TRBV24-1,CATSGVLAGPGELFF
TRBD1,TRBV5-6,CASSVGTGRNQPQHF
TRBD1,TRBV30,CAWSAQGGALNSPLHF
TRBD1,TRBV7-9,CASSTDRGEANYGYTF
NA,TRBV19,CASEFDRTSPYGYTF
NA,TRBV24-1,CATSDPDGDGYTF
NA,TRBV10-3,CAIRGVSEHYGYTF
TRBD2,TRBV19,CASSRFLAGASTDTQYF
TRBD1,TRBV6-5,CASRSTGGANEKLFF
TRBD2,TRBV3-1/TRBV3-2,CASSQLAGGGEQFF
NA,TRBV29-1,CSAGMLGGEQYF
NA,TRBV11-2,CASSPPPSRGYGYTF
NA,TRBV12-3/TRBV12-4,CASSFTGYNEQFF
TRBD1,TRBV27,CASSPHLGQVRSNEQFF
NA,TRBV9,CASSVRTGSSETQYF
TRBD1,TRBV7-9,CASSPGQTAGGEQFF
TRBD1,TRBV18,CASSGDRGNQPQHF
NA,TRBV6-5,CASSSTRGGPNTEAFF
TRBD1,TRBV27,CASSLGTGGNEQYF
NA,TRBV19,CASRTLNQPQHF
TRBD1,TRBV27,CASSLSRGYGYTF
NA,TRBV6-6,CASSYEAGYAEAFF
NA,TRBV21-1,CASSKCEQCF
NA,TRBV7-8,CASSSAGGAYEQYF
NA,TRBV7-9,CASSLGPETQYF
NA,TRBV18,CASSPPVQENIQYF
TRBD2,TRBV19,CASSPSGASYEQYF
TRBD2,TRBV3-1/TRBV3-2,CASSQEGGYTGELFF
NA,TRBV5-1,CASSLEGGNYGYTF
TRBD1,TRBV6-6,CASSQGQVPPYEQYF
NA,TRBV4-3,CASSRLGETQYF
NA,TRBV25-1,CASSEPTGSLGGELFF
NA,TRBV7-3,CASSWTHTGEQFF
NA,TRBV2,CASSEAGAGTPYGYTF
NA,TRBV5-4,CASSLEALPMYGYTF
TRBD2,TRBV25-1,CASSPTGLVDTGELFF
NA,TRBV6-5,CASNDRSNEKLFF